This T cell receptor beta chain derives from a study of T cell repertoires in ileal Crohn's disease. Notes on the study in general: Every patient over 26.8% clonality showed endoscopic recurrence.

The CDR3 extends over 17 amino acids. Per germline, CDR1 SQVTM and CDR2 ANQGSEA. The V segment lost 3 bases and the J segment 2 bases; nucleotides outside the gene matches: 8. As concerns this clone: Its antigen is still unknown.

Clones were read by immunoSEQ multiplex PCR, and TCRdb kept only the in-frame ones, dropping some. This table holds around 11,000 clones, around 76% found once. The sequencing input was ileal tissue. This TCR came from an adult with Crohn's disease. The V gene is TRBV29-1, the J gene TRBJ2-1, with TRBD2 matching 12 bases. The CDR3 here is CSVELAGGPIAYNEQFF. DNA of the CDR3: TGCAGCGTTGAGCTAGCGGGGGGGCCGATAGCCTACAATGAGCAGTTCTTC.